The subject of this entry is one TCR beta chain. This clonotype came up many times. There is no known antigen for this receptor. Base qualities were left out, and no much larger clone turns up one base away. This record belongs to a study of T cell repertoires in cytomegalovirus infection (dated by TCRdb to the late 2010s). General notes on the study: The HLA type of each donor mattered for the analysis, because public TCR beta signatures pointed to carriage of CMV infection along with the matching HLA type. Here is what the overall study found, with its caveats: In the ex vivo response, HLA-C-restricted CMV-specific TCR beta clonotypes were dominant, and in two of eight donors the single most frequent clonotype came from this HLA-C-restricted group. In both this cohort and an independent roughly 330-donor cohort, the cumulative frequency of public TCR beta family members distinguished carriers of CMV infection plus the relevant HLA type.

The germline V gene encodes CDR1 SGHTA and CDR2 FQGNSA. The CDR3, from cysteine to phenylalanine, totals 15 residues. This entry keeps only the CDR3 DNA: 45 bases, framed from base 1. Germline trimming: 1 base from V, 2 bases from J; junction bases outside gene matches: 5. These reads were obtained on an Illumina HiSeq 1500. TCRdb reprocessed the public reads (quality trimming at Q25 with fastp, clone calling with MiXCR) and kept in-frame beta chains. Rows with a matching CDR3 protein are joined into one entry that keeps the most common DNA and genes. The sample data list 150,000 to 200,000 distinct CDR3 sequences, and approximately 15% of these were observed just once. 25% to 30% of the sample rests with the top ten.

The V and J segments used are TRBV7-2 and TRBJ2-7, with 7 junctional bases fitting TRBD1. Material: PBMCs. The receptor's source is a human donor in good health (CMV status not recorded). Some clones in this sample may be carry-over from other donors' samples. The base sequence is TGTGCCAGCAGCTTAGGAGGGACAGTGACCTACGAGCAGTACTTC. It translates to CASSLGGTVTYEQYF.